The clone carrying this TCR beta chain was counted at least ten times. Antigen: not known. The same CDR3 arises from other DNA sequences in this sample as well. These data belong to a study of shared clonotypes between healthy human individuals. For the study at large: The donors, two women and a few men, were aged 18 to 49. Findings and caveats of the study: Relative to memory subsets, naive subsets generally showed larger estimated richness.

The CDR3 is 14 amino acids. V was clipped by 0 bases and J by 4 bases, with 11 bases between them. The germline gives CDR1 SGHDT, CDR2 YYEEEE. Splitting of each subset's genomic DNA was done evenly across several immunoSEQ plates. The repertoire was sequenced with immunoSEQ multiplex PCR; TCRdb's copy has only in-frame clones and lacks some. Among approximately 700,000 clones, around 78% were seen once, and the ten largest hold 1.5% to 2%. Splitting of CD4+ cells produced CD45RA+ naive and CD45RA-negative memory subsets. This receptor was identified in a woman under 40 in good health. The sequenced sample consisted of memory CD4+ T cells sorted from blood. The subset here: CD45RA-negative fraction. The chain uses TRBV5-6 and TRBJ2-7, with a weak D call TRBD1 (5 bases). The CDR3 sequence is CASSLGQGRYEQYF. CDR3 bases: TGTGCCAGCAGCTTGGGCCAGGGCAGGTACGAGCAGTACTTC.